Below, 5 T cell receptor beta chains from the same sample are listed, as sequenced in a study of T cell clusters in autoimmune cytopenias. Multiplex touch-down PCR amplified TRB using TRB-A and TRB-B pools in one tube. TCRdb re-called the multiplex PCR reads; one entry per CDR3 protein, DNA not given. This sample's table reports about 3,400 distinct CDR3 sequences. About 37,500 genome equivalents of blood DNA were amplified for TRB. Sequencing input: peripheral blood. The receptors were gathered from a human donor with an autoimmune cytopenia, with autoimmune hepatitis or in good health (not recorded which).

By frequency, this clonotype registers medium-sized. The chain carries TRBV7-9 and TRBJ1-4; there is no DNA to check the TCRdb D call of TRBD1. This CDR3 is 14 amino acids long. Germline CDR1 reads SEHNR; CDR2 reads FQNEAQ (reference sequence). The CDR3 loop is CASARQGTYEKLFF.

This clonotype is medium-sized by frequency. This rearrangement joins TRBV19 to TRBJ1-5; TCRdb reports TRBD1, a call that lacks DNA to check it against. In germline, CDR1 is LNHDA, CDR2 SQIVND (reference sequence). This CDR3 has 14 amino acids. The CDR3 sequence is CASTRTGGNQPQHF. Complete variable domain (other parts from reference TRBV19 and TRBJ1-5): DGGITQSPKYLFRKEGQNVTLSCEQNLNHDAMYWYRQDPGQGLRLIYYSQIVNDFQKGDIAEGYSVSREKKESFPLTVTSAQKNPTAFYLCASTRTGGNQPQHFGDGTRLSIL.

The J gene is TRBJ2-2, the V gene TRBV4-1. The germline gives CDR1 MGHRA, CDR2 YSYEKL. CDR3 length equals 14 residues. The chain's CDR3 is CASSQGGETGELFF.

CDR3 region: CASSNSGGETQYF. The J gene is TRBJ2-5, the V gene TRBV21-1; the TCRdb call, TRBD2, lacks DNA for checking. TRBV21-1 is a pseudogene locus. The length of the CDR3 is 13 residues.

Its frequency marks this clonotype as medium-sized. The chain uses TRBV5-4 and TRBJ2-1; TCRdb picks TRBD2, but there is no DNA to check that call. The length of the CDR3 is 15 residues. The germline V gene encodes CDR1 SGHNT and CDR2 YYREEE (reference sequence). Here the CDR3 reads CASSFPAVGLNEQFF.